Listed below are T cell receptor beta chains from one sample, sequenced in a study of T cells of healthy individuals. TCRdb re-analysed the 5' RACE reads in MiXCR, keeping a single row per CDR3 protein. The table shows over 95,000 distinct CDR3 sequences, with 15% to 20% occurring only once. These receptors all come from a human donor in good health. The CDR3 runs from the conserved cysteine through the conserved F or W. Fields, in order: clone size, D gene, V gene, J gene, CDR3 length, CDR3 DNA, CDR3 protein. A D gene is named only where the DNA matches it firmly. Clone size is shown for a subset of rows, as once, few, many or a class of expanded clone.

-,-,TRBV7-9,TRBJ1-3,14,TGTGCCAGCGATTCCGGGGGGCCCGGAAACACCATATATTTT,CASDSGGPGNTIYF
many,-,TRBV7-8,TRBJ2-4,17,TGTGCCAGCAGCTTAGCGACAGTTGGTTGGGTCAAAAACATTCAGTACTTC,CASSLATVGWVKNIQYF
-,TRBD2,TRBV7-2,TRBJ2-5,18,TGTGCCAGCAGCTCGCCGATGACTAGCGGGGGGGCAGAGGAGACCCAGTACTTC,CASSSPMTSGGAEETQYF
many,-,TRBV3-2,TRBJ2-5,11,TGTGCCAGCATCCATGGGGAGACCCAGTACTTC,CASIHGETQYF
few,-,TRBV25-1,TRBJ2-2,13,TGTGCCAGCAGTCGGGATCCGACCGGGGAGCTGTTTTTT,CASSRDPTGELFF
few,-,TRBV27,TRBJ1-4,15,TGTGCCAGCAGTTTAGGGGACACTACTAATGAAAAACTGTTTTTT,CASSLGDTTNEKLFF
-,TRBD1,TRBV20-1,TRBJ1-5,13,TGCAGTGCTACGACAGGGTTAGGGCAGCCCCAGCATTTT,CSATTGLGQPQHF
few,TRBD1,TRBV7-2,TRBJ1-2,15,TGTGCCAGCAGCTCCTCCGGGACAGGGTTTGCTGGCTACACCTTC,CASSSSGTGFAGYTF
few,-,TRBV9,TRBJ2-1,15,TGTGCCAGCAGCCCCACCCGGGATACACCCAATGAGCAGTTCTTC,CASSPTRDTPNEQFF
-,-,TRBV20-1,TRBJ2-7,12,TGCAGTGCTAGAGTGGGATCTGGAGAGCAGTACTTC,CSARVGSGEQYF
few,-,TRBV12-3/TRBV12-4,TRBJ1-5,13,TGTGCCAGCAGTTTAGGGGGGGACCAGAGGCTGCATTTT,CASSLGGDQRLHF
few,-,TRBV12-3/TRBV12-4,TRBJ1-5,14,TGTGCCAGCAGCCCGTTTGGGGAGAATCAGCCCCAGCATTTT,CASSPFGENQPQHF
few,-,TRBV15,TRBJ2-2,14,TGTGCCACCAGCAGGGGCTTCGACACCGGGGAGCTGTTTTTT,CATSRGFDTGELFF
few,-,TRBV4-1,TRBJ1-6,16,TGCGCCAGCAGCTCATTACCCACGGTTGTGAATTCACCCCTCCACTTT,CASSSLPTVVNSPLHF
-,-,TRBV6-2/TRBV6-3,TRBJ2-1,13,TGTGCCAGCAGTTACTACAACTACAATGAGCAGTTCTTC,CASSYYNYNEQFF
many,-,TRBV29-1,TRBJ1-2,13,TGCAGCGTTCAAGGGGAGACAGTTTATGGCTACACCTTC,CSVQGETVYGYTF
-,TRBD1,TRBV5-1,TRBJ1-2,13,TGCGCCAGCAGCTGGACAGGGAGCCACGGCTACACCTTC,CASSWTGSHGYTF
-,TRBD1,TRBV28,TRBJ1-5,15,TGTGCCAGCCTTCCGGACAGGGCGAGCAATCAGCCCCAGCATTTT,CASLPDRASNQPQHF
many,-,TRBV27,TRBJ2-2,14,TGTGCCAGCAGTTTTTGGGGCAACACCGGGGAGCTGTTTTTT,CASSFWGNTGELFF
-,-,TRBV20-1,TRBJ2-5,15,TGCAGTGCTAGTGGGGCAGTCAGAAGACAAGAGACCCAGTACTTC,CSASGAVRRQETQYF
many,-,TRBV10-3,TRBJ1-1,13,TGTGCCATCACCCAGGGAGGGAGCACTGAAGCTTTCTTT,CAITQGGSTEAFF
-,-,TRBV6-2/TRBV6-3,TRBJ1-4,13,TGTGCCAGCAGGACAACGGAGTTTGAAAAACTGTTTTTT,CASRTTEFEKLFF
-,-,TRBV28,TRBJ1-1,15,TGTGCCAGCAGCCGCCAACAGGGCTTGAACACTGAAGCTTTCTTT,CASSRQQGLNTEAFF
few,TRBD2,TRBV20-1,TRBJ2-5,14,TGCAGTGCTAGGCGACCGGGACTACAAGAGACCCAGTACTTC,CSARRPGLQETQYF
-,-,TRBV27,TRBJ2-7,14,TGTGCCAGCAGTCCTCTTCCTTTCCCCTACGAGCAGTACTTC,CASSPLPFPYEQYF
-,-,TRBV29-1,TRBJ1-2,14,TGCAGCGTTGAAGGCAGGGGCCTTAACTATGGCTACACCTTC,CSVEGRGLNYGYTF
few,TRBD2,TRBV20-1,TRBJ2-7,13,TGCAGTGCAACCAGCGGGAGTTCGTCCGAGCAGTACTTC,CSATSGSSSEQYF
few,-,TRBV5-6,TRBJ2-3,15,TGTGCCAGCAGCCCATTGGGGGGATGGACAGATACGCAGTATTTT,CASSPLGGWTDTQYF
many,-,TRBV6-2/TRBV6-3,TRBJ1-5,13,TGTGCCACTAGGAGGGAGGTCAATCAGCCCCAGCATTTT,CATRREVNQPQHF
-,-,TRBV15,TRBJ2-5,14,TGTGCCACCAGCAGAGGGGGGAGGCTAGAGACCCAGTACTTC,CATSRGGRLETQYF
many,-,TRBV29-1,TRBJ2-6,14,TGCAGCGTTGAGGCAGGGTCGGGGGCCAACGTCCTGACTTTC,CSVEAGSGANVLTF
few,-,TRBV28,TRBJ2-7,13,TGTGCCAGCAATTCCGGGAGCTCCTACGAGCAGTACTTC,CASNSGSSYEQYF
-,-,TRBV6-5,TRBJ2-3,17,TGTGCCAGCAGTTACTCGAGGGATGGGGCTCGGACTGATACGCAGTATTTT,CASSYSRDGARTDTQYF
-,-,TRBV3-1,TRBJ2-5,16,TGTGCCAGCAGCCAAAGGAGTCCATCACGACGGGAGACCCAGTACTTC,CASSQRSPSRRETQYF
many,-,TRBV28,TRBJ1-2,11,TGTGCCAGCAGTTTAGGGGTCGGCTACACCTTC,CASSLGVGYTF
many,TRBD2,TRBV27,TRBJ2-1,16,TGTGCCAGCAGTTTGGGGGCGGGAGGGCCCTACAATGAGCAGTTCTTC,CASSLGAGGPYNEQFF
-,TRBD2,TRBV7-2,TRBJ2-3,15,TGTGCCAGCAGCTTCCGGGCGGGAGGTTCAGATACGCAGTATTTT,CASSFRAGGSDTQYF
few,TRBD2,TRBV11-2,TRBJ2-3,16,TGTGCCAGCAGACTAGCGGTGATAGACTACACAGATACGCAGTATTTT,CASRLAVIDYTDTQYF
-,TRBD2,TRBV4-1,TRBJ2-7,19,TGCGCCAGCAGCCAAGATCGGACTAGCGGGATCCCCTCCTACCACGAGCAGTACTTC,CASSQDRTSGIPSYHEQYF
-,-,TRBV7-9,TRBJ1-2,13,TGTGCCAGCAGCTCGCAGGAAAACTATGGCTACACCTTC,CASSSQENYGYTF
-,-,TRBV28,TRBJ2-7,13,TGTGCCAGCAGTTTTGGCAGGGGATACGAGCAGTACTTC,CASSFGRGYEQYF
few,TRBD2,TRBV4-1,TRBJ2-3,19,TGCGCCAGCAGCCACGCCTTGGGGACTAGCGGGAGGGCAGGAGATACGCAGTATTTT,CASSHALGTSGRAGDTQYF
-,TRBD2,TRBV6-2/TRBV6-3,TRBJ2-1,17,TGTGCCAGCAGGAGACCGGGACTAGCGGGGGGATACAATGAGCAGTTCTTC,CASRRPGLAGGYNEQFF
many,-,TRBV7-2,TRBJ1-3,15,TGTGCCAGCAGCCCCAGGACAGACCCTGGAAACACCATATATTTT,CASSPRTDPGNTIYF
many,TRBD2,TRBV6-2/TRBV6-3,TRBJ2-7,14,TGTGCCAGCGAAGAGCGGGAGAGCTCCTACGAGCAGTACTTC,CASEERESSYEQYF
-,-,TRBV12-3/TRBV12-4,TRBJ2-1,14,TGTGCCAGCAGTTTTGGGACACCGTACAATGAGCAGTTCTTC,CASSFGTPYNEQFF
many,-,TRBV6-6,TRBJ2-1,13,TGTGCCAGCAGTCGTGACGTCTACAATGAGCAGTTCTTC,CASSRDVYNEQFF
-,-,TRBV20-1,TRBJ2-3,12,TGCAGTGCCAGGAAGAGCACAGATACGCAGTATTTT,CSARKSTDTQYF
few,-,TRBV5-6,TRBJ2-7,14,TGTGCCAGCAGCTTGGAGGTTGGGGCCTACGAGCAGTACTTC,CASSLEVGAYEQYF
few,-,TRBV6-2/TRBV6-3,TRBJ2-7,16,TGTGCCAGCAGTTACTTTTCCAGGGTCGGCGGCGACGAGCAGTACTTC,CASSYFSRVGGDEQYF
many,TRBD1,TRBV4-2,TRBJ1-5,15,TGTGCCAGCAGCGTTAGACAGGGGGACGATCAGCCCCAGCATTTT,CASSVRQGDDQPQHF
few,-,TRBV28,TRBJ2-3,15,TGTGCCAGCAGTTTCAACGGAGGGCCGACAGATACGCAGTATTTT,CASSFNGGPTDTQYF
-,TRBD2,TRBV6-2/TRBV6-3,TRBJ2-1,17,TGTGCCAGCAGTCGGACTAGCGGGACTGGGGGTTTCAATGAGCAGTTCTTC,CASSRTSGTGGFNEQFF
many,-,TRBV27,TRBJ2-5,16,TGTGCCAGCAGTTTGTCTGCGGGAAAGAGGTTGGAGACCCAGTACTTC,CASSLSAGKRLETQYF
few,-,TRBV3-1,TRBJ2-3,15,TGTGCCAGCAGCCAAGAATGGCTAGTCACAGATACGCAGTATTTT,CASSQEWLVTDTQYF
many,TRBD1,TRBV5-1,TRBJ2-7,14,TGCGCCAGCAGCTTGGCCACAGGGGGGTACGAGCAGTACTTC,CASSLATGGYEQYF
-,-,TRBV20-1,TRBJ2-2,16,TGCAGTGCTAGAGATCTTTACGGGAGCGACACCGGGGAGCTGTTTTTT,CSARDLYGSDTGELFF
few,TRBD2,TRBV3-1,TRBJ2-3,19,TGTGCCAGCAGCCAGGTTCAACTAGCGACCCACCGAGGCACAGATACGCAGTATTTT,CASSQVQLATHRGTDTQYF